Following are 11 T cell receptor beta chains from one sample sequenced in a study of breast tumors, draining lymph nodes, adjacent tissues. MiXCR, applied by TCRdb to the multiplex PCR reads, yields one record per CDR3 protein. The data contain about 35,000 distinct CDR3 sequences, around a third of them seen just once; the ten biggest clones take up approximately 11%. The material sequenced was breast tumor tissue. These receptors originate from a female donor with breast cancer. Some clones in this sample may be carry-over from other donors' samples.

This chain uses TRBV29-1 with TRBJ2-3, with 14 bases lining up with TRBD2. Unmatched junction bases numbered 9, after V lost 7 bases and J lost 6 bases. Germline CDR1 is SQVTM and CDR2 is ANQGSEA. The CDR3 covers 15 residues. The CDR3 DNA reads TGCAGCGCGAGGACCGGGACTAGCGGGAGTGATACGCAGTATTTT. This gives the protein CSARTGTSGSDTQYF.

The chain couples TRBV28 to TRBJ2-7; D tentatively reads TRBD1 or TRBD2 (5 bases each). The CDR3 sequence is 15 residues long. Trimming shortened V by 1 base and J by 6 bases, and 16 bases separated the two germline ends. The germline V gene encodes CDR1 MDHEN and CDR2 SYDVKM. For the CDR3, the DNA is TGTGCCAGCAGTTTATTTGGGGGTGGGTCAGCCGAGCAGTACTTC. It specifies CASSLFGGGSAEQYF.

At least ten counts were recorded for this clonotype. The J gene is TRBJ2-5, the V gene TRBV29-1; 7 bases are a match to TRBD2. The CDR3 covers 14 residues. Germline V lookup: CDR1 SQVTM, CDR2 ANQGSEA. Trimming took 4 bases from V and 3 from J; bases not matched to a gene: 8. The CDR3 region has the DNA TGCAGCGTTGCGGATGGGACTACCAAAGAGACCCAGTACTTC. This sequence encodes CSVADGTTKETQYF.

For this clonotype: A much larger clone sits a single nucleotide away, making a read error possible. The genes are TRBV4-1 and TRBJ1-2; D possibly corresponds to TRBD1 (5 bases). V was trimmed by 1 base and J by 13 bases, leaving 22 bases between them. The CDR3 consists of 15 residues. Germline lookup yields CDR1 MGHRA and CDR2 YSYEKL. In nucleotides, the CDR3 is TGCGCCAGCAGCCAAGGCACAGGAGGCTTCTATAGCTGCACCTTC. Its translation: CASSQGTGGFYSCTF.

Written as DNA, the CDR3 is TGTGCCAGCACCCTCTTAGCGGGAGACGAGCAGTACTTC. It translates to CASTLLAGDEQYF. This chain connects TRBV28 to TRBJ2-7; TRBD2 matches at 9 bases. Looked up from germline, CDR1 is MDHEN and CDR2 is SYDVKM. The CDR3 runs 13 residues. V shed 7 bases and J 5 bases; nucleotides not matched to a gene: 6.

The chain uses TRBV27 and TRBJ1-2; TRBD1 agrees at 9 bases. The CDR3 extends over 14 amino acids. The germline gives CDR1 MNHEY, CDR2 SMNVEV (reference sequence). Germline trimming cut 5 bases from V and 4 bases from J; bases unmatched to any gene: 5. This CDR3 is CASSPRQGGYGYTF. In nucleotides, the CDR3 is TGTGCCAGCAGTCCGAGACAGGGGGGCTATGGCTACACCTTC.

This clonotype was seen many times. The chain joins TRBV20-1 to TRBJ1-3; 7 bases line up with TRBD1. Looked up from germline, CDR1 is DFQATT and CDR2 is SNEGSKA (reference sequence). The V segment lost 5 bases and the J segment 7 bases; nucleotides outside the gene matches: 2. The length of the CDR3 is 11 residues. CDR3 amino acids: CSAEGANTIYF. In DNA, the CDR3 is TGCAGTGCTGAGGGGGCGAACACCATATATTTT.

At least ten counts were recorded for this clonotype. The J gene is TRBJ2-1, the V gene TRBV20-1; 9 nucleotides align to TRBD2. The CDR3 spans 16 residues. Germline CDR1 reads DFQATT; CDR2 reads SNEGSKA (reference sequence). V shed 3 bases, J shed 4 bases, and the junction held 10 bases outside the gene matches. The CDR3 reads CSASSGFLAGYNEQFF. CDR3 nucleotides: TGCAGTGCTAGCTCTGGTTTCCTAGCGGGGTACAATGAGCAGTTCTTC.

The chain links TRBV3-1 to TRBJ2-1, with 7 bases identical to TRBD1. Losses at the gene ends were 3 bases for V and 5 bases for J; bases not matched to a gene: 7. Germline-derived CDR1 and CDR2 are LGHDT and YNNKEL (reference sequence). This CDR3 has 15 amino acids. CDR3 amino acids: CASSQRRGPHNEQFF. For the CDR3, the DNA is TGTGCCAGCAGCCAGCGAAGGGGGCCCCACAATGAGCAGTTCTTC.

This clonotype was recorded at least ten times. This may come from a read error, since a much larger clone is one base off. The gene calls are TRBV2 and TRBJ2-7; 15 bases match TRBD2. Trimming removed 6 bases from V and 3 bases from J; junction bases left unmatched: 0. CDR1 is SNHLY, CDR2 FYNNEI, per germline. The length of the CDR3 is 14 residues. CDR3 residues: CASRGLAGGYEQYF. The DNA of the CDR3 is TGTGCCAGCAGGGGACTAGCGGGAGGCTACGAGCAGTACTTC.

Concerning this clonotype itself: One base away lies a much larger clone, so this may be a sequencing read error. This CDR3 reads CASTLTGSDDYTF. CDR3 DNA: TGTGCCAGCACCCTTACCGGGTCAGATGACTACACCTTC. This chain uses TRBV28 with TRBJ1-2; D not resolved. The CDR3 spans 13 residues. The V gene lost 7 bases and the J gene lost 10 bases, with 19 bases spanning the gap. Per germline, CDR1 MDHEN and CDR2 SYDVKM.